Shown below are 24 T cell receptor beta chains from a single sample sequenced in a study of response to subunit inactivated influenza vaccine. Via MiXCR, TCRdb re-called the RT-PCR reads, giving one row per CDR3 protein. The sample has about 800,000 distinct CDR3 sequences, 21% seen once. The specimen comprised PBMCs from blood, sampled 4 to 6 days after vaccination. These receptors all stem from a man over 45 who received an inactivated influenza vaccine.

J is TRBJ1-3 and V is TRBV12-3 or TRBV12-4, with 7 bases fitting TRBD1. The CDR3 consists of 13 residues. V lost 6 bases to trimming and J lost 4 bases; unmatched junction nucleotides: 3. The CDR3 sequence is CASRDRTGNTIYF. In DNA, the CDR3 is TGTGCCAGCAGGGACAGGACAGGAAACACCATATATTTT.

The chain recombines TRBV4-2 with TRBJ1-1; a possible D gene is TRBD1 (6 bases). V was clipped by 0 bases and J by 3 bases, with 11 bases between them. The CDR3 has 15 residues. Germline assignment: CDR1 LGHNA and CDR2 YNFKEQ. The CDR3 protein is CASSQEREGDTEAFF. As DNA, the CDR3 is TGTGCCAGCAGCCAAGAAAGGGAGGGGGACACTGAAGCTTTCTTT.

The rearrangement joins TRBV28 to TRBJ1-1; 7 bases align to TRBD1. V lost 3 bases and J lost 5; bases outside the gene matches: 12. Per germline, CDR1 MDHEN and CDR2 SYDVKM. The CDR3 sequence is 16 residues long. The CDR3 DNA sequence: TGTGCCAGCAGTTTCCCTACAGGGGCAGGAGGGACTGAAGCTTTCTTT. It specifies CASSFPTGAGGTEAFF.

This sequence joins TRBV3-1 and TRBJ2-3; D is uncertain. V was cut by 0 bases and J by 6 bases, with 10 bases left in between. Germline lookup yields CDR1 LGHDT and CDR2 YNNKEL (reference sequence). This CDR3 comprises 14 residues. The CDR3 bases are TGTGCCAGCAGCCAAGATATCGTCAGGGATACGCAGTATTTT. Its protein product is CASSQDIVRDTQYF.

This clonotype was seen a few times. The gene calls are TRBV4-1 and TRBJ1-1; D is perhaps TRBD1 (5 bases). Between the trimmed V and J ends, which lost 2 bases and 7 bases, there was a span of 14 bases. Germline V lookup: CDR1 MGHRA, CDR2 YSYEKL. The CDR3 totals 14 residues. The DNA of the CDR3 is TGCGCCAGCAGCCAAATGCGGGGCCAGGATGAAGCTTTCTTT. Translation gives CASSQMRGQDEAFF.

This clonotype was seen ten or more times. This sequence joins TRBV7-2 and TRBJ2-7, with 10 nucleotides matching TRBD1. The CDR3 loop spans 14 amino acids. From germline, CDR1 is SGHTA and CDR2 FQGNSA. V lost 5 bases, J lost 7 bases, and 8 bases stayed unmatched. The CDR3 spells CASSIGDRGREQYF. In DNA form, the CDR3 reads TGTGCCAGCAGCATAGGGGACAGGGGAAGAGAGCAGTACTTC.

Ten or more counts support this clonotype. CDR3 nucleotide sequence: TGTGCCAGCAGGTATAGCAATCAGCCCCAGCATTTT. Translation gives CASRYSNQPQHF. The V and J genes are TRBV12-3 or TRBV12-4 and TRBJ1-5; D not certain. This CDR3 has 12 residues. Trimming removed 6 bases from V and 0 bases from J, with 3 bases in between.

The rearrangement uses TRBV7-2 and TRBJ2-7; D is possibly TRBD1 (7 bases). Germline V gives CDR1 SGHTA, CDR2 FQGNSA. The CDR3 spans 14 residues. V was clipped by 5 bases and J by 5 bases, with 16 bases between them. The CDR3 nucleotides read TGTGCCAGCAGCCCGTCAGGGGGGTATCACGAGCAGTACTTC. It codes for CASSPSGGYHEQYF.

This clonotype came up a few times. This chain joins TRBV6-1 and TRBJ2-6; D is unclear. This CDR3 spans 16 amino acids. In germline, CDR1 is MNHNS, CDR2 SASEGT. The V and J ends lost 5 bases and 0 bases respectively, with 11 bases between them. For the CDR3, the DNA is TGTGCCAGCAGTCAGCACAGAATCTCTGGGGCCAACGTCCTGACTTTC. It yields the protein CASSQHRISGANVLTF.

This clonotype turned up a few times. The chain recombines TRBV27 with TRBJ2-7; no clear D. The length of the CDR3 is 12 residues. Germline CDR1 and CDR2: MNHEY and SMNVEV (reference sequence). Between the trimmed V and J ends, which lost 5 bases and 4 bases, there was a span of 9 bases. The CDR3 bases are TGTGCCAGCAGTCCGTCCTATTACGAGCAGTACTTC. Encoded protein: CASSPSYYEQYF.

CDR3 amino acids: CSARDYQASGYQETQYF. The CDR3 bases are TGCAGTGCTAGAGATTATCAGGCTAGCGGATACCAAGAGACCCAGTACTTC. V gene TRBV20-1 combines with J gene TRBJ2-5; TRBD2 matches at 7 bases. The CDR3 consists of 17 residues. Trimming at V came to 0 bases and at J to 0 bases, leaving 10 bases not matched to a gene. From germline, CDR1 is DFQATT and CDR2 SNEGSKA (reference sequence).

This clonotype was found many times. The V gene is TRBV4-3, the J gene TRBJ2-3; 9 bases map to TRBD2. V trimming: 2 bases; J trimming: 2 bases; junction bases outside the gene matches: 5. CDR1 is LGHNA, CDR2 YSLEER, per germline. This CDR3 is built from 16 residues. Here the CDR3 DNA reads TGCGCCAGCAGCCAAAACAGCGGGAGGCACACAGATACGCAGTATTTT. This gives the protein CASSQNSGRHTDTQYF.

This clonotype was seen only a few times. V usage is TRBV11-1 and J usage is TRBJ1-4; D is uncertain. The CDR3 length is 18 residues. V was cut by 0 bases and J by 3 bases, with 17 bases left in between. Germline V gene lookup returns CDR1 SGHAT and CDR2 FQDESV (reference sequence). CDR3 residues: CASSLARASRRSNEKLFF. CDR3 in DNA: TGTGCCAGCAGCTTAGCTCGGGCCTCCCGGAGATCTAATGAAAAACTGTTTTTT. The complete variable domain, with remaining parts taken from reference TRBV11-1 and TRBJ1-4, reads EAEVAQSPRYKITEKSQAVAFWCDPISGHATLYWYRQILGQGPELLVQFQDESVVDDSQLPKDRFSAERLKGVDSTLKIQPAELGDSAMYLCASSLARASRRSNEKLFFGSGTQLSVL.

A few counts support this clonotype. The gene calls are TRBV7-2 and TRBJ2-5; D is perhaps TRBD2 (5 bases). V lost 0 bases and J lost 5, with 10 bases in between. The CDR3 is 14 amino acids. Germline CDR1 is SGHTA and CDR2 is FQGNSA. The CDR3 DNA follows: TGTGCCAGCAGCTTAGCTGGTAGCGTGGAGACCCAGTACTTC. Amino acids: CASSLAGSVETQYF.

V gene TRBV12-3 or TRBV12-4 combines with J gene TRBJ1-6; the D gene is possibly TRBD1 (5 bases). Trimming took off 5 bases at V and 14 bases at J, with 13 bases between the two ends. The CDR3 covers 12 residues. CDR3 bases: TGTGCCAGCAGTACAGGTTTCGGAACCCTCCACTTT. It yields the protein CASSTGFGTLHF.

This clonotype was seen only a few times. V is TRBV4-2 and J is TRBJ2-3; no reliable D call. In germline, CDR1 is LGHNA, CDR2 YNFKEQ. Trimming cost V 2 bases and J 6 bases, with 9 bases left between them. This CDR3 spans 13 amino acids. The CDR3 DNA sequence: TGTGCCAGCAGCCAATCTGGCGACGATACGCAGTATTTT. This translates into CASSQSGDDTQYF.

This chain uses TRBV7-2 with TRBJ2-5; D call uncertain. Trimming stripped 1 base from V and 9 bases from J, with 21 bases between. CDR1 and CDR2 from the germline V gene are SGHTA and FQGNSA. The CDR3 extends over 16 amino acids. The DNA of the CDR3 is TGTGCCAGCAGCTTAGTTTCTAGTCAGAAAGGTGGGGCCCAGTACTTC. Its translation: CASSLVSSQKGGAQYF.

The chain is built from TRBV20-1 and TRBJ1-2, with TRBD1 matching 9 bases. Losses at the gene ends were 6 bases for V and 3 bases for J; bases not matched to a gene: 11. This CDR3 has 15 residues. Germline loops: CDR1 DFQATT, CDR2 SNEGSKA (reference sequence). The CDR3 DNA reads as TGCAGTGCCCCGGGACAGGGCCAATCGGACTATGGCTACACCTTC. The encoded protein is CSAPGQGQSDYGYTF.

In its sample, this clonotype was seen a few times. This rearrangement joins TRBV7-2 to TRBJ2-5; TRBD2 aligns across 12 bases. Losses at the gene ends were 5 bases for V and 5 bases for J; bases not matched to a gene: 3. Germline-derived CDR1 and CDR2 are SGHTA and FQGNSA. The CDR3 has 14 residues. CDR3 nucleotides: TGTGCCAGCAGCCCGACTAGCGGGGGTGAGACCCAGTACTTC. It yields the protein CASSPTSGGETQYF.

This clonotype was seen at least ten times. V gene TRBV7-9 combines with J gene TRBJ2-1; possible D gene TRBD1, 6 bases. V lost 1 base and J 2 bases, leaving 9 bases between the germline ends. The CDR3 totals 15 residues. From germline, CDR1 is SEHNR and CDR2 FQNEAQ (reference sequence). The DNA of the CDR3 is TGTGCCAGCAGCTTAGGCAGGGGAGCCTACAATGAGCAGTTCTTC. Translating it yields CASSLGRGAYNEQFF.

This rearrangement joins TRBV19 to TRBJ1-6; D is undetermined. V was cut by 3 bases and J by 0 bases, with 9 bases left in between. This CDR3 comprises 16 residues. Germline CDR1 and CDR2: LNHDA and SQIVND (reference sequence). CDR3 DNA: TGTGCCAGTAGTATTACGTCAAGCTCCTATAATTCACCCCTCCACTTT. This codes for CASSITSSSYNSPLHF.

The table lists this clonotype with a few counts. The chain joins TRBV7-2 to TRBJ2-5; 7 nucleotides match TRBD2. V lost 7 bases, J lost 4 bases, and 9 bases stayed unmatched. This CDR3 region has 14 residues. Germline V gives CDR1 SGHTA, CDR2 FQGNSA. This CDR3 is CASTRGGGTETQYF. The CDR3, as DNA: TGTGCCAGCACGCGGGGCGGGGGAACAGAGACCCAGTACTTC.

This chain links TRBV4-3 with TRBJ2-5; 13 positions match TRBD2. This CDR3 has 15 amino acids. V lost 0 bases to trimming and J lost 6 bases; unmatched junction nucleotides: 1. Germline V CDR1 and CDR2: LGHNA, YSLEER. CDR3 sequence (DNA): TGCGCCAGCAGCCAAGAACTAGCGGGAGGGAAGACCCAGTACTTC. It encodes CASSQELAGGKTQYF.

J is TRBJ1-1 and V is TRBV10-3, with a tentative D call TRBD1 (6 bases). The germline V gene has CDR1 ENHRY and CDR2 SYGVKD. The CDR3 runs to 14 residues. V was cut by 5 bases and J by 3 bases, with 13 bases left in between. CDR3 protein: CAISSGTSHTEAFF. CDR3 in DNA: TGTGCCATCAGTTCCGGGACATCACACACTGAAGCTTTCTTT.